Here is one T cell receptor (beta chain) with its context. Germline and junction disagree at one end, which may indicate a read error. The sample comes from a study of cytomegalovirus exposure and HLA in healthy donors. This CDR3 has 14 residues. Germline V gene data show CDR1 as LGHNA and CDR2 as YSLEER. 60 Vbeta and 13 Jbeta primers were used in PCR. The repertoire was sequenced with immunoSEQ multiplex PCR; TCRdb's copy has only in-frame clones and lacks some. This sample has about 150,000 clones, with 73% found just once. The TCR comes from a woman aged 18-29 years in good health and CMV-seronegative. What was sequenced was PBMCs. This sequence joins TRBV4-3 and TRBJ2-5; D remains unclear. CDR3 DNA sequence: TGCGCCAGCAGCCAAGAATCGTCCAAAGAGGCCCAGTACTTC. Its protein is CASSQESSKEAQYF.